These 25 T cell receptor beta chains originate from one sample sequenced in a study of OX40 agonist ivuxolimab in advanced cancers. The data were produced by immunoSEQ multiplex PCR, yet TCRdb's version contains in-frame clones alone and is incomplete. The sample carries tens of thousands of clones, approximately 90% recorded once. Specimen: CD4+ or CD8+ T cells sorted from blood, collected in a trial of the OX40 agonist ivuxolimab. Source of these receptors: an adult with an advanced solid tumor such as melanoma, head and neck, liver or kidney cancer.

The V gene is TRBV12-5, the J gene TRBJ2-3; the match to TRBD1 covers 9 bases. V was pared by 6 bases and J by 3 bases, with 10 bases of the junction left unmatched. CDR1 is LGHNT, CDR2 FRNRAP, per germline. The length of the CDR3 is 16 residues. The CDR3 here is CASGSRRGQGTDTQYF. CDR3 nucleotide sequence: TGTGCTAGTGGGTCCAGAAGGGGACAGGGAACAGATACGCAGTATTTT.

This clone came up a few times. The chain is built from TRBV2 and TRBJ2-7, with 9 positions matching TRBD2. The CDR3 is 15 amino acids. Germline assignment: CDR1 SNHLY and CDR2 FYNNEI. Trimming cost V 7 bases and J 3 bases; bases outside gene matches: 10. The CDR3 region has the DNA TGTGCCAGCACCCCCGTGGCGGGAGGGGACTACGAGCAGTACTTC. Amino acid sequence: CASTPVAGGDYEQYF.

The J gene is TRBJ2-5, the V gene TRBV15; TRBD1 matches 7 bases. The J segment lost 6 bases and the V segment lost 0 bases, leaving 4 bases of the junction unmatched. Germline CDR1 and CDR2: LNHNV and YYDKDF (reference sequence). This CDR3 has 14 amino acids. The CDR3 loop reads CATSRDKGQQTQYF. CDR3 coding DNA: TGTGCCACCAGCAGAGATAAGGGACAGCAGACCCAGTACTTC.

The genes are TRBV11-2 and TRBJ2-7; D perhaps matches TRBD1 (6 bases). Trimming left V 3 bases short and J 7 bases short, with 25 bases between. Germline values: CDR1 SGHAT, CDR2 FQNNGV. The CDR3 spans 17 residues. This chain's CDR3 is CASSFLQGPGEMREQYF. In DNA, the CDR3 is TGTGCCAGCAGCTTTTTACAGGGACCCGGAGAAATGAGGGAGCAGTACTTC.

The rearrangement uses TRBV5-1 and TRBJ2-1, with D perhaps TRBD1 or TRBD2 (5 bases each). The CDR3 consists of 16 residues. Trimming stripped 4 bases from V and 9 bases from J, with 23 bases between. Germline CDR1 is SGHRS and CDR2 is YFSETQ. The CDR3 sequence is CASSLPGDRFMVEQFF. The CDR3 DNA follows: TGCGCCAGCAGCCTACCCGGGGACCGATTCATGGTTGAGCAGTTCTTC.

The rearrangement uses TRBV11-2 and TRBJ2-1, with 11 bases that match TRBD2. The CDR3 is made up of 15 amino acids. Germline values: CDR1 SGHAT, CDR2 FQNNGV. V lost 3 bases to trimming and J lost 8 bases; unmatched junction nucleotides: 6. The CDR3 nucleotides read TGTGCCAGCAGCTTCACCGGGACTAGCGGTTATGAGCAGTTCTTC. This gives the protein CASSFTGTSGYEQFF.

The rearrangement joins TRBV9 to TRBJ2-7; 7 nucleotides line up with TRBD2. CDR1 SGDLS and CDR2 YYNGEE come from the germline V gene. This CDR3 spans 14 amino acids. The junction had 6 bases not matched to a gene; V was cut back by 4 bases and J by 2 bases. CDR3 coding DNA: TGTGCCAGCAGCCCGCTTGGGACTACCTACGAGCAGTACTTC. Residues: CASSPLGTTYEQYF.

This chain uses TRBV28 with TRBJ2-7; TRBD2 matches at 12 bases. V dropped 9 bases and J dropped 5; count of bases not matched to a gene: 5. In germline, CDR1 is MDHEN, CDR2 SYDVKM. The CDR3 totals 13 residues. The CDR3 coding sequence is TGTGCCAGTGGACTAGCGGGAAGGCACGAGCAGTACTTC. Residues: CASGLAGRHEQYF.

V gene TRBV4-1 combines with J gene TRBJ2-4; no clear D. With 1 base removed from V and 2 bases from J, the gap between germline ends came to 12 bases. The CDR3 spans 16 residues. Germline loops: CDR1 MGHRA, CDR2 YSYEKL. CDR3 residues: CASSQATGSSKNIQYF. The CDR3 DNA reads as TGCGCCAGCAGCCAAGCTACGGGTTCTTCCAAAAACATTCAGTACTTC.

This clone was counted a few times. The rearrangement links TRBV7-8 to TRBJ2-3; 8 bases align to TRBD2. The length of the CDR3 is 14 residues. The V gene's germline CDR1 is SGHVS and CDR2 FQNEAQ. V gave up 8 bases and J gave up 5 bases; unmatched junction bases: 9. CDR3 region: CASGIAGSGDTQYF. The CDR3 bases are TGTGCCAGCGGAATAGCGGGATCGGGAGATACGCAGTATTTT.

This clone was counted once. V usage is TRBV2 and J usage is TRBJ1-3; the match to TRBD1 covers 9 bases. The CDR3 extends over 13 amino acids. Trimming took 8 bases from V and 1 from J; bases not matched to a gene: 0. Germline V gene data show CDR1 as SNHLY and CDR2 as FYNNEI. CDR3 residues: CASGQGSGNTIYF. The CDR3 DNA reads as TGTGCCAGCGGACAGGGGTCTGGAAACACCATATATTTT.

The chain employs TRBV28 and TRBJ2-7; D may correspond to TRBD1 or TRBD2 (5 bases each). Per germline, CDR1 MDHEN and CDR2 SYDVKM. The CDR3 is 12 residues long. Trimming shortened V by 5 bases and J by 6 bases, and 11 bases separated the two germline ends. The CDR3 DNA reads TGTGCCAGCAGTGGGGGTTCTGTCGAGCAGTACTTC. This gives the protein CASSGGSVEQYF.

The gene calls are TRBV28 and TRBJ2-5; TRBD1 matches 12 bases. The junction had 6 bases not matched to a gene; V was cut back by 6 bases and J by 4 bases. Germline lookup yields CDR1 MDHEN and CDR2 SYDVKM. CDR3 size: 15 residues. The CDR3 DNA reads TGTGCCAGCAGCGTCCCGGGACAGGGGGCAGAGACCCAGTACTTC. This codes for CASSVPGQGAETQYF.

The chain links TRBV19 to TRBJ1-5; weak D call: TRBD1 (5 bases). This CDR3 contains 17 residues. Germline V gene sequence: CDR1 LNHDA, CDR2 SQIVND (reference sequence). V gave up 6 bases and J gave up 0 bases, with 18 bases separating them. CDR3 nucleotides: TGTGCCAGTAGCCCTTATGGGGGGGGGTATAGCAATCAGCCCCAGCATTTT. This codes for CASSPYGGGYSNQPQHF.

The rearrangement joins TRBV29-1 to TRBJ2-2; D is uncertain. The CDR3 runs to 11 residues. With 4 bases removed from V and 3 bases from J, the gap between germline ends came to 3 bases. Germline V gives CDR1 SQVTM, CDR2 ANQGSEA. The CDR3 nucleotides read TGCAGCGTTGTGCACACCGGGGAGCTGTTTTTT. Translated: CSVVHTGELFF.

V and J are TRBV5-1 and TRBJ1-2; D unresolved. The germline gives CDR1 SGHRS, CDR2 YFSETQ. V gave up 0 bases and J gave up 4 bases, with 10 bases separating them. The CDR3 contains 14 residues. CDR3 loop: CASSLAVGAYGYTF. DNA of the CDR3: TGCGCCAGCAGCTTGGCCGTGGGAGCCTATGGCTACACCTTC.

The chain combines TRBV5-1 with TRBJ2-7; possibly TRBD1 or TRBD2 for D (5 bases each). V was cut by 2 bases and J by 7 bases, with 16 bases left in between. The CDR3 length is 14 residues. CDR1 is SGHRS and CDR2 is YFSETQ in the germline V gene. CDR3 in DNA: TGCGCCAGCAGCTTAACCGGGACGTTAAGGGAGCAGTACTTC. As protein: CASSLTGTLREQYF.

The rearrangement uses TRBV5-1 and TRBJ2-1, with 8 bases that match TRBD2. The CDR3 loop spans 14 amino acids. V gave up 4 bases and J gave up 1 base; unmatched junction bases: 1. Germline assignment: CDR1 SGHRS and CDR2 YFSETQ. CDR3 protein: CASSQRESYNEQFF. DNA for the CDR3: TGCGCCAGCAGCCAGCGGGAGTCCTACAATGAGCAGTTCTTC.

The CDR3 is CASSGTQGSYEQYF. Written as DNA, the CDR3 is TGTGCCAGCAGTGGGACCCAGGGTTCCTACGAGCAGTACTTC. The chain is built from TRBV6-1 and TRBJ2-7, with D possibly matching TRBD1 (5 bases). This CDR3 contains 14 residues. Germline V gives CDR1 MNHNS, CDR2 SASEGT. The V and J ends lost 4 bases and 1 base respectively, with 11 bases between them.

The CDR3, as DNA: TGTGCCAGCAGTTTAAGCCGGACTAGCTACGAGCAGTACTTC. Translated, it gives CASSLSRTSYEQYF. The chain uses TRBV27 and TRBJ2-7; TRBD2 matches 7 bases. Germline CDR1 and CDR2: MNHEY and SMNVEV (reference sequence). The V gene end was trimmed by 2 bases and the J gene end by 3 bases; junction bases not matched to a gene: 4. The length of the CDR3 is 14 residues.

The V and J genes are TRBV21-1 and TRBJ1-4; TRBD1 is the table's D call and was not checked against the DNA. TRBV21-1 is marked as a pseudogene. This CDR3 comprises 15 residues. CDR3 nucleotides: TGTGCCAGCAGCAAACCACAGGGGGCTTATGAAAAACTGTTTTTT. It codes for CASSKPQGAYEKLFF.

CDR3: CASSFPSGRAELSYNEQFF. The DNA of the CDR3 is TGTGCCAGCAGCTTCCCTAGCGGGAGGGCTGAACTCTCCTACAATGAGCAGTTCTTC. This sequence joins TRBV11-1 and TRBJ2-1, with 12 bases fitting TRBD2. The germline V gene has CDR1 SGHAT and CDR2 FQDESV (reference sequence). V was clipped by 3 bases and J by 0 bases; unmatched bases: 9. This CDR3 is built from 19 residues.

The genes are TRBV14 and TRBJ2-3; 7 bases map to TRBD2. From germline, CDR1 is SGHDN and CDR2 FVKESK. There are 18 residues in the CDR3. J gave up 2 bases and V 0 bases, and 11 bases lay outside the gene matches. The chain's CDR3 is CASSQDLGEGRNTDTQYF. CDR3 coding DNA: TGTGCCAGCAGCCAAGATTTGGGGGAGGGCCGGAACACAGATACGCAGTATTTT.

The chain joins TRBV29-1 to TRBJ2-1; TRBD2 matches 7 bases. The length of the CDR3 is 13 residues. V lost 4 bases to trimming and J lost 7 bases; unmatched junction nucleotides: 7. In germline, CDR1 is SQVTM, CDR2 ANQGSEA. CDR3: CSVGLATPNEQFF. In nucleotides, the CDR3 is TGCAGCGTTGGACTAGCCACACCAAATGAGCAGTTCTTC.

The chain combines TRBV5-1 with TRBJ1-1, with a weak D call TRBD1 (5 bases). V was clipped by 4 bases and J by 5 bases, with 15 bases between them. Germline V gene lookup returns CDR1 SGHRS and CDR2 YFSETQ. This CDR3 spans 14 amino acids. In nucleotides, the CDR3 is TGCGCCAGCAGCCTCCAGGGAGTGGAGACTGAAGCTTTCTTT. It translates to CASSLQGVETEAFF.